Presented here are 32 T cell receptor beta chains from one specimen sequenced in a study of T-cell reconstitution after alpha-beta-depleted transplantation in children. TCRbeta library preparation incorporated unique molecular identifiers. Each CDR3 protein gets one entry after TCRdb re-called the PCR reads with MiXCR. Seen here are approximately 400,000 distinct CDR3 sequences, approximately 10% observed once, and the top ten hold 4.5% to 6%. The input for sequencing was PBMCs from the stem cell graft donor, taken from the stem cell graft. Receptors were obtained from a human donor who donated a stem cell graft to a child with acute myeloid leukemia.

The chain carries TRBV4-2 and TRBJ1-2, with a tentative D call TRBD1 (6 bases). The ends were cut back, 4 bases at V and 5 bases at J, with 14 bases in the middle. This CDR3 comprises 14 residues. Looked up from germline, CDR1 is LGHNA and CDR2 is YNFKEQ. This CDR3 is CASSPGDKSYGYTF. The CDR3 DNA sequence: TGTGCCAGCAGCCCCGGGGACAAGAGTTATGGCTACACCTTC.

This clonotype was detected a few times. The genes are TRBV4-1 and TRBJ2-1, with TRBD2 matching over 11 bases. V lost 1 base to trimming and J lost 9 bases; unmatched junction nucleotides: 11. The CDR3 has 17 residues. The V gene's germline CDR1 is MGHRA and CDR2 YSYEKL. The CDR3 spells CASSQVAGGARWGEQFF. The CDR3, as DNA: TGCGCCAGCAGCCAAGTAGCGGGAGGGGCCCGTTGGGGTGAGCAGTTCTTC.

This clonotype was seen at least ten times. This chain connects TRBV12-3 or TRBV12-4 to TRBJ2-3; D is tentatively TRBD1 or TRBD2 (5 bases each). The CDR3 is 17 residues long. V was cut by 2 bases and J by 0 bases, with 15 bases left in between. The CDR3 DNA reads TGTGCCAGCAGTTTATTGGGGGTGGGTGCTAGCACAGATACGCAGTATTTT. Residues: CASSLLGVGASTDTQYF.

The V and J genes are TRBV5-4 and TRBJ1-1, with D possibly being TRBD1 (5 bases). Germline V gives CDR1 SGHNT, CDR2 YYREEE (reference sequence). Trimming took 0 bases from V and 5 from J, leaving 17 bases between them. This CDR3 comprises 16 residues. The CDR3 DNA sequence: TGTGCCAGCAGCTTGGGTTTTGGGGGACCGAGTACTGAAGCTTTCTTT. Translation: CASSLGFGGPSTEAFF.

This clonotype was counted many times. This chain joins TRBV5-5 and TRBJ1-3; D call uncertain. V shed 5 bases and J shed 2 bases, with 8 bases lying between them. The CDR3 length is 13 residues. CDR1 and CDR2 (germline): SGHKS, YYEKEE (reference sequence). In DNA, the CDR3 is TGTGCCAGCAGAGAGCCTCCTGGAAACACCATATATTTT. Protein sequence: CASREPPGNTIYF.

This clonotype was recorded many times. CDR3: CASSPTSGSFYEQYF. Here the CDR3 DNA reads TGTGCCAGCAGTCCGACTAGCGGGAGTTTTTACGAGCAGTACTTC. The J gene is TRBJ2-7, the V gene TRBV12-3 or TRBV12-4, with 12 nucleotides matching TRBD2. V shed 5 bases, J shed 4 bases, and the junction held 6 bases outside the gene matches. CDR3 length equals 15 residues.

This clonotype was seen at least ten times. The chain recombines TRBV20-1 with TRBJ2-3; D may match TRBD1 or TRBD2 (5 bases each). This CDR3 is built from 13 residues. Germline CDR1 reads DFQATT; CDR2 reads SNEGSKA (reference sequence). V was clipped by 5 bases and J by 11 bases, with 20 bases between them. DNA for the CDR3: TGCAGTGCTCAGGATGTGCAGGGAGTGGTGCAGTATTTT. Translation: CSAQDVQGVVQYF.

This clonotype was counted many times. V gene TRBV29-1 combines with J gene TRBJ1-1, with TRBD1 matching 7 bases. V dropped 5 bases and J dropped 11; count of bases not matched to a gene: 2. The germline V gene has CDR1 SQVTM and CDR2 ANQGSEA. The CDR3 runs 9 residues. CDR3 region: CSVTGAAFF. Written as DNA, the CDR3 is TGCAGCGTTACAGGGGCTGCTTTCTTT.

This clonotype was picked up a small number of times. The gene calls are TRBV14 and TRBJ2-1, with D perhaps matching TRBD1 (6 bases). The CDR3 contains 14 residues. V was trimmed by 5 bases and J by 3 bases, leaving 11 bases between them. The V gene's germline CDR1 is SGHDN and CDR2 FVKESK. The CDR3 reads CASSYRDIYNEQFF. CDR3 DNA sequence: TGTGCCAGCAGCTACCGGGACATCTACAATGAGCAGTTCTTC.

This clonotype was counted only a few times. The chain links TRBV7-3 to TRBJ2-3; a possible D gene is TRBD2 (6 bases). Germline loops: CDR1 SGHTA, CDR2 FQGTGA. The CDR3 is 15 residues long. The V end was cut by 2 bases, the J end by 2 bases, with 11 bases between. The CDR3 region has the DNA TGTGCCAGCAGCTTAGCGGGGCCTCACACAGATACGCAGTATTTT. Translating it yields CASSLAGPHTDTQYF.

The chain has TRBV29-1 and TRBJ2-3; D is tentatively TRBD1 or TRBD2 (5 bases each). In germline, CDR1 is SQVTM, CDR2 ANQGSEA. V was clipped by 2 bases and J by 1 base, with 16 bases between them. The length of the CDR3 is 16 residues. Here the CDR3 reads CSVERRGRERTDTQYF. The CDR3 nucleotides read TGCAGCGTTGAACGACGTGGCAGGGAGCGCACAGATACGCAGTATTTT.

At least ten counts were recorded for this clonotype. The chain recombines TRBV29-1 with TRBJ2-7, with 7 bases lining up with TRBD2. CDR1 and CDR2 (germline): SQVTM, ANQGSEA. Trimming cost V 8 bases and J 2 bases; bases outside gene matches: 15. The CDR3 spans 15 residues. CDR3: CSSRSTERGAYEQYF. CDR3 DNA sequence: TGCAGCTCACGATCAACGGAGCGGGGCGCCTACGAGCAGTACTTC.

The rearrangement joins TRBV25-1 to TRBJ2-5; weak D call: TRBD2 (5 bases). Germline assignment: CDR1 MGHDK and CDR2 SYGVNS. The CDR3 is 14 residues long. With 3 bases removed from V and 5 bases from J, the gap between germline ends came to 13 bases. The chain's CDR3 is CASSESRVGETQYF. The DNA for the CDR3 is TGTGCCAGCAGTGAGTCGAGGGTCGGGGAGACCCAGTACTTC.

In its sample, this clonotype was seen a few times. V is TRBV7-2 and J is TRBJ2-3; D is unresolved. V shed 4 bases and J shed 10 bases, with 12 bases lying between them. This CDR3 has 12 amino acids. Germline CDR1 SGHTA, CDR2 FQGNSA. The CDR3 nucleotides read TGTGCCAGCAGCTCCCCCGGTCTCGCGCAGTATTTT. Translated, it gives CASSSPGLAQYF.

This clonotype was picked up a small number of times. This chain connects TRBV29-1 to TRBJ2-7; 7 positions agree with TRBD2. V lost 4 bases and J lost 2; bases outside the gene matches: 8. CDR1 and CDR2 (germline): SQVTM, ANQGSEA. CDR3 length equals 14 residues. The CDR3 nucleotides are TGCAGCGTTGTTAGCGGGCAAAGGGCCTACGAGCAGTACTTC. It translates to CSVVSGQRAYEQYF.

This chain connects TRBV7-2 to TRBJ2-5; possibly TRBD2 for D (7 bases). V lost 5 bases and J 5 bases, leaving 18 bases between the germline ends. This CDR3 is 15 amino acids long. Germline CDR1 SGHTA, CDR2 FQGNSA. The CDR3 is CASSTSGGAGETQYF. CDR3 sequence (DNA): TGTGCCAGCAGCACCAGTGGGGGGGCGGGGGAGACCCAGTACTTC.

The chain joins TRBV11-2 to TRBJ2-3, with 8 bases identical to TRBD1. The V and J ends lost 5 bases and 1 base, in that order; junction bases with no gene match: 5. Per germline, CDR1 SGHAT and CDR2 FQNNGV. This CDR3 has 15 residues. In DNA, the CDR3 is TGTGCCAGCAGCACCCGACAGGGGCGCACAGATACGCAGTATTTT. This sequence encodes CASSTRQGRTDTQYF.

The genes are TRBV12-3 or TRBV12-4 and TRBJ1-4, with D maybe TRBD1 (6 bases). CDR3 length equals 17 residues. Between the trimmed V and J ends, which lost 5 bases and 7 bases, there was a span of 23 bases. CDR3 region: CASSTGTTTTEGEKLFF. As DNA, the CDR3 is TGTGCCAGCAGTACCGGGACAACCACTACGGAAGGTGAAAAACTGTTTTTT.

There are a few counts of this clonotype. The chain links TRBV5-1 to TRBJ1-4; TRBD1 aligns across 7 bases. This CDR3 has 14 residues. Germline CDR1 is SGHRS and CDR2 is YFSETQ. V shed 4 bases, J shed 7 bases, and the junction held 7 bases outside the gene matches. The CDR3 DNA is TGCGCCAGCAGCCAAACAGGGGAGCTTGAAAAACTGTTTTTT. Translated: CASSQTGELEKLFF.

The sample holds a few counts of this clonotype. The chain employs TRBV28 and TRBJ2-1; TRBD2 matches at 12 bases. The CDR3 sequence is 15 residues long. The ends lost 7 bases at V and 9 bases at J; junction bases unmatched: 10. Looked up from germline, CDR1 is MDHEN and CDR2 is SYDVKM. The CDR3 loop is CASIVLAGGSGEQFF. For the CDR3, the DNA is TGTGCCAGCATAGTCCTAGCGGGAGGGTCTGGTGAGCAGTTCTTC. Full variable domain (missing parts from reference TRBV28 and TRBJ2-1): DVKVTQSSRYLVKRTGEKVFLECVQDMDHENMFWYRQDPGLGLRLIYFSYDVKMKEKGDIPEGYSVSREKKERFSLILESASTNQTSMYLCASIVLAGGSGEQFFGPGTRLTVL.

This chain connects TRBV29-1 to TRBJ2-7; D is possibly TRBD1 (5 bases). V was cut by 3 bases and J by 6 bases, with 21 bases left in between. The CDR3 is 15 residues long. From germline, CDR1 is SQVTM and CDR2 ANQGSEA. CDR3 residues: CSVDFRGQGDGEQYF. In DNA form, the CDR3 reads TGCAGCGTTGATTTTCGTGGGCAGGGTGACGGCGAGCAGTACTTC.

The rearrangement joins TRBV18 to TRBJ2-4; D tentatively fits TRBD1 or TRBD2 (5 bases each). The V end was cut by 2 bases, the J end by 7 bases, with 27 bases between. The V gene's germline CDR1 is KGHSH and CDR2 LQKENI. This CDR3 has 19 residues. CDR3 in DNA: TGTGCCAGCTCACCAAGGTTAAGCTTAGAAGGGACCCACAGCAACATTCAGTACTTC. This sequence encodes CASSPRLSLEGTHSNIQYF.

This clonotype has just a few counts. CDR3 nucleotides: TGCAGTGCTAGAGGGCCCCCAGTTGGAGGTTCCACTGAAGCTTTCTTT. Its protein product is CSARGPPVGGSTEAFF. The chain links TRBV20-1 to TRBJ1-1; D gene unclear. Trimming removed 1 base at V and 4 bases at J, with 19 bases between. CDR1 and CDR2 from the germline V gene are DFQATT and SNEGSKA (reference sequence). This CDR3 spans 16 amino acids.

This clonotype has just a few counts. The chain links TRBV12-3 or TRBV12-4 to TRBJ2-2, with unresolved D. Trimming removed 3 bases at V and 5 bases at J, with 7 bases between. The CDR3 contains 13 residues. CDR3 in DNA: TGTGCCAGCAGTTTTGCTGGTACCGGGGAGCTGTTTTTT. It encodes CASSFAGTGELFF.

Of note for this clonotype: At one end, the junction sequence differs from germline, possibly due to a read error. This sequence joins TRBV20-1 and TRBJ2-5, with TRBD1 matching over 7 bases. CDR1 is DFQATT and CDR2 is SNEGSKA in the germline V gene (reference sequence). There are 13 residues in the CDR3. The CDR3 is CTARGTAKETQYF. Written as DNA, the CDR3 is TGCACTGCTAGAGGGACAGCAAAAGAGACCCAGTACTTC.

The sample holds a few counts of this clonotype. The chain recombines TRBV12-3 or TRBV12-4 with TRBJ2-5; TRBD2 might be the D (6 bases). V lost 3 bases and J lost 5, with 13 bases in between. CDR3 length: 14 amino acids. The CDR3 DNA follows: TGTGCCAGCAGTTTTGGGGGGTTTGGCGAGACCCAGTACTTC. Protein sequence: CASSFGGFGETQYF.

The table lists this clonotype with a few counts. The V and J genes are TRBV29-1 and TRBJ1-5, with D hard to call. V lost 4 bases and J 1 base, leaving 11 bases between the germline ends. Germline values: CDR1 SQVTM, CDR2 ANQGSEA. The CDR3 totals 14 residues. The CDR3 loop reads CSVAPAGSNQPQHF. The CDR3 nucleotides read TGCAGCGTTGCCCCAGCCGGGAGCAATCAGCCCCAGCATTTT.

A few counts support this clonotype. J is TRBJ2-5 and V is TRBV10-3, with D possibly TRBD1 on 6 matching bases. CDR3 length equals 14 residues. Germline CDR1 is ENHRY and CDR2 is SYGVKD. V was cut by 3 bases and J by 2 bases, with 10 bases left in between. CDR3 nucleotides: TGTGCCATCAGTGACGCGGACAGTCAAGAGACCCAGTACTTC. Residues: CAISDADSQETQYF.

There are many counts of this clonotype. The CDR3 is CASSYSPGAANIQYF. DNA for the CDR3: TGTGCCAGCAGTTACTCGCCGGGAGCAGCCAACATTCAGTACTTC. This chain joins TRBV6-5 and TRBJ2-4; TRBD2 is a possible D gene (6 bases). This CDR3 is 15 amino acids long. V lost 0 bases, J lost 7 bases, and 13 bases lay in between. Per the germline V gene, CDR1 is MNHEY and CDR2 is SVGAGI.

This chain links TRBV7-3 with TRBJ2-3, with 9 bases matching TRBD2. The CDR3 length is 18 residues. The trim removed 1 base at V and 3 bases at J, leaving 11 bases unmatched. CDR1 SGHTA and CDR2 FQGTGA come from the germline V gene. The CDR3 sequence is CASSLNPRSGGRTDTQYF. CDR3 nucleotides: TGTGCCAGCAGCTTAAATCCTCGTAGCGGGGGCCGGACAGATACGCAGTATTTT.

The sample holds a few counts of this clonotype. J is TRBJ2-7 and V is TRBV15; 7 nucleotides match TRBD1. Germline lookup yields CDR1 LNHNV and CDR2 YYDKDF (reference sequence). This CDR3 is built from 15 residues. Unmatched junction bases numbered 3, after V lost 0 bases and J lost 1 base. The CDR3 reads CATSREKGASYEQYF. In DNA, the CDR3 is TGTGCCACCAGCAGAGAAAAGGGGGCTTCCTACGAGCAGTACTTC.

The chain combines TRBV6-4 with TRBJ1-1; D is perhaps TRBD1 (5 bases). The CDR3 totals 13 residues. Germline V gives CDR1 MRHNA, CDR2 SNTAGT. V lost 7 bases to trimming and J lost 0 bases, with 9 bases between them. CDR3 residues: CASKGPVNTEAFF. The CDR3 DNA follows: TGTGCCAGCAAGGGACCGGTGAACACTGAAGCTTTCTTT.